The rows below give T cell receptor beta chains drawn from one sample of a study of lymphopenia after photon versus proton radiotherapy. Only in-frame clones appear in the TCRdb table, and some are missing; sequencing was by immunoSEQ multiplex PCR. The sample carries approximately 170,000 clones, approximately 90% recorded once. The sample consisted of peripheral blood, taken from a patient treated with photon-based radiotherapy. The receptors derive from a man aged 50 to 60 with gastric cancer. Each CDR3 is given with its conserved first and last residue.

v_gene: TRBV27; j_gene: TRBJ1-4; CDR3aa: CASSLSYGGLNEKLFF
v_gene: TRBV5-1; j_gene: TRBJ2-7; CDR3aa: CASSLVPGSYEQYF
v_gene: TRBV7-9; j_gene: TRBJ2-2; CDR3aa: CASSRDRVGTGELFF
v_gene: TRBV5-6; j_gene: TRBJ2-7; CDR3aa: CASSRRQPQGEQYF
v_gene: TRBV30; j_gene: TRBJ2-5; CDR3aa: CAWSEGGETQYF
v_gene: TRBV9; j_gene: TRBJ2-2; CDR3aa: CASSGKTGAVTGELFF
v_gene: TRBV6-5; j_gene: TRBJ2-1; CDR3aa: CASIRLNEQFF
v_gene: TRBV5-1; j_gene: TRBJ2-1; CDR3aa: CASSLAGNPYNEQFF
v_gene: TRBV11-2; j_gene: TRBJ2-4; CDR3aa: CASSPGGTAKNIQYF
v_gene: TRBV2; j_gene: TRBJ1-1; CDR3aa: CASTGQGRTEAFF
v_gene: TRBV5-4; j_gene: TRBJ1-4; CDR3aa: CASSFAGRGVVNEKLFF
v_gene: TRBV5-4; j_gene: TRBJ2-3; CDR3aa: CASSPGGGYTDTQYF
v_gene: TRBV15; j_gene: TRBJ1-5; CDR3aa: CATSRVKTANQPQHF
v_gene: TRBV7-7; j_gene: TRBJ2-7; CDR3aa: CASSPDPGGEQYF
v_gene: TRBV4-1; j_gene: TRBJ1-2; CDR3aa: CASSQDPVGGYGYTF
v_gene: TRBV27; j_gene: TRBJ2-3; CDR3aa: CASSLWRSTDTQYF
v_gene: TRBV25-1; j_gene: TRBJ1-2; CDR3aa: CASSELTSNYGYTF
v_gene: TRBV7-2; j_gene: TRBJ2-7; CDR3aa: CASSAAESYEQYF
v_gene: TRBV4-1; j_gene: TRBJ2-1; CDR3aa: CASSQGPSGDEQFF
v_gene: TRBV5-8; j_gene: TRBJ1-5; CDR3aa: CASRRNRGEQPQHF
v_gene: TRBV9; j_gene: TRBJ2-3; CDR3aa: CASSPTDTQYF
v_gene: TRBV18; j_gene: TRBJ2-1; CDR3aa: CASSPRLAGNYNEQFF